This T cell receptor (beta chain) was sequenced for a study of control samples from healthy donors and cancer patients. The protocol was immunoSEQ multiplex PCR, while the TCRdb copy is restricted to in-frame clones and leaves out a portion. The sample has 120,000 to 150,000 clones; 91% are singletons. This receptor was obtained from a man aged 30-40 years in good health. Source material: blood.

The CDR3 DNA is TGTGCCAGCAGCGCAGGGGTAACGGGAAACACCATATATTTT. It is translated as CASSAGVTGNTIYF. V gene TRBV2 combines with J gene TRBJ1-3; possible D gene TRBD1, 6 bases. The ends were cut back, 6 bases at V and 4 bases at J, with 13 bases in the middle. The germline CDR1 and CDR2 sequences are SNHLY and FYNNEI. The CDR3 extends over 14 amino acids.